The 20 T cell receptor beta chains below all came from one sample that was sequenced in a study of CD8+ T cells in alopecia areata. After isolation, RNA underwent reverse transcription to generate cDNA as the sequencing template. Only in-frame clones appear in the TCRdb table, and some are missing; sequencing was by immunoSEQ multiplex PCR. The sample lists roughly 190,000 clones, roughly three fifths occurring once. Treatment given: oral pan-JAK inhibitor, 5-10 mg twice daily. Specimen: CD4+ T cells sorted from blood, collected at week 4, from a patient treated with tofacitinib. These receptors came from a human donor with alopecia areata.

DNA of the CDR3: TGTGCCTGGAGTGGAAGGTACACCGGGGAGCTGTTTTTT. This sequence encodes CAWSGRYTGELFF. This chain joins TRBV30 and TRBJ2-2, with D unclear. The CDR3 has 13 residues. The V end was cut by 1 base, the J end by 3 bases, with 6 bases between. Germline V lookup: CDR1 GTSNPN, CDR2 SVGIG (reference sequence).

The CDR3 region is CASNQGGYNEQFF. The CDR3 nucleotides are TGTGCCAGCAATCAGGGGGGGTACAATGAGCAGTTCTTC. V gene TRBV6-5 combines with J gene TRBJ2-1; either TRBD1 or TRBD2 may fit D (7 bases each). The CDR3 has 13 amino acids. From germline, CDR1 is MNHEY and CDR2 SVGAGI. Trimming cost V 7 bases and J 4 bases, with 11 bases left between them.

The chain carries TRBV29-1 and TRBJ1-2; TRBD1 agrees at 12 bases. Germline lookup yields CDR1 SQVTM and CDR2 ANQGSEA. With V trimmed by 7 bases and J by 4 bases, 7 bases remained unmatched. The CDR3 spans 14 residues. CDR3 sequence reads: CSAGRDRGPYGYTF. CDR3 nucleotide sequence: TGCAGCGCTGGGCGGGACAGGGGGCCCTATGGCTACACCTTC. Variable domain in full (rest from reference TRBV29-1 and TRBJ1-2): SAVISQKPSRDICQRGTSLTIQCQVDSQVTMMFWYRQQPGQSLTLIATANQGSEATYESGFVIDKFPISRPNLTFSTLTVSNMSPEDSSIYLCSAGRDRGPYGYTFGSGTRLTVV.

This chain uses TRBV18 with TRBJ1-1; unclear D gene. CDR1 KGHSH and CDR2 LQKENI come from the germline V gene. Trimming left V 4 bases short and J 6 bases short, with 9 bases between. The CDR3 has 12 amino acids. The CDR3 sequence: CASSLNGAEAFF. CDR3 bases: TGTGCCAGCTCACTAAATGGTGCTGAAGCTTTCTTT.

A few counts support this clone. The gene calls are TRBV29-1 and TRBJ2-7; a possible D gene is TRBD1 (5 bases). CDR1 is SQVTM and CDR2 is ANQGSEA in the germline V gene. This CDR3 has 13 amino acids. V dropped 4 bases and J dropped 1 base, with 11 bases sitting between them. CDR3 sequence reads: CSVVRGPSYEQYF. CDR3 coding DNA: TGCAGCGTTGTTAGGGGTCCATCCTACGAGCAGTACTTC.

This clone was detected only a few times. The V call is TRBV28, the J call TRBJ2-1, with 7 nucleotides matching TRBD2. The J segment lost 12 bases and the V segment lost 7 bases, leaving 15 bases of the junction unmatched. Per the germline V gene, CDR1 is MDHEN and CDR2 is SYDVKM. The CDR3 covers 14 residues. The CDR3 bases are TGTGCCAGCATCGGCCGGGACTACCCAGATGCGCAGTTCTTC. This encodes CASIGRDYPDAQFF. Complete variable domain (other parts from reference TRBV28 and TRBJ2-1): DVKVTQSSRYLVKRTGEKVFLECVQDMDHENMFWYRQDPGLGLRLIYFSYDVKMKEKGDIPEGYSVSREKKERFSLILESASTNQTSMYLCASIGRDYPDAQFFGPGTRLTVL.

This clone showed up just a few times. The genes are TRBV29-1 and TRBJ1-1; D is unresolved. Per germline, CDR1 SQVTM and CDR2 ANQGSEA. CDR3 length: 12 amino acids. Trimming shortened V by 5 bases and J by 0 bases, and 7 bases separated the two germline ends. The CDR3 coding sequence is TGCAGCGTTAGCCGACTGAACACTGAAGCTTTCTTT. It encodes CSVSRLNTEAFF.

V usage is TRBV28 and J usage is TRBJ1-1, with 8 positions matching TRBD1. Trimming removed 4 bases from V and 3 bases from J; junction bases left unmatched: 7. CDR1 and CDR2 (germline): MDHEN, SYDVKM. The CDR3 extends over 15 amino acids. The CDR3 coding sequence is TGTGCCAGCAGTTCCTCGGACAGGGAGGACACTGAAGCTTTCTTT. Its translation is CASSSSDREDTEAFF.

Comments on this clone: This likely reflects a read error, since a far larger clone is one base away. The chain recombines TRBV7-2 with TRBJ2-3; unclear D gene. This CDR3 comprises 12 residues. The V end lost 4 bases, the J end lost 2 bases, and 4 bases lay between the germline ends. Germline V lookup: CDR1 SGHTA, CDR2 FQGNSA. The CDR3 region is CASSWDTDTQYF. Written as DNA, the CDR3 is TGTGCCAGCAGCTGGGACACAGATACGCAGTATTTT.

The chain carries TRBV28 and TRBJ2-7; TRBD2 agrees at 7 bases. The CDR3 sequence is 17 residues long. Trimming took 6 bases from V and 3 from J; bases not matched to a gene: 17. Germline V gene lookup returns CDR1 MDHEN and CDR2 SYDVKM. CDR3 amino acids: CASSKNELGGADYEQYF. The CDR3 DNA follows: TGTGCCAGCAGCAAGAATGAGCTGGGAGGGGCGGACTACGAGCAGTACTTC.

This clone was counted only a few times. The chain combines TRBV5-4 with TRBJ1-2; TRBD1 is a possible D gene (5 bases). Trimming removed 3 bases at V and 4 bases at J, with 13 bases between. CDR3 length: 14 residues. CDR1 and CDR2 (germline): SGHNT, YYREEE (reference sequence). DNA for the CDR3: TGTGCCAGCAGCTCAGGACAATCGAGCTATGGCTACACCTTC. Translating it yields CASSSGQSSYGYTF.

The chain combines TRBV19 with TRBJ2-7; D is perhaps TRBD2 (6 bases). The CDR3 contains 13 residues. CDR1 and CDR2 from the germline V gene are LNHDA and SQIVND (reference sequence). V lost 6 bases and J lost 1, with 10 bases in between. The CDR3 nucleotides are TGTGCCAGTAGCTGGGACTGGTCCTACGAGCAGTACTTC. Amino acid sequence: CASSWDWSYEQYF.

V usage is TRBV30 and J usage is TRBJ1-5; TRBD1 matches at 7 bases. V lost 2 bases to trimming and J lost 6 bases; unmatched junction nucleotides: 10. Germline V gene lookup returns CDR1 GTSNPN and CDR2 SVGIG (reference sequence). The CDR3 consists of 15 residues. The CDR3 nucleotides are TGTGCCTGGAGTCGGGGGACAGCGCAAAGTCAGCCCCAGCATTTT. Protein product: CAWSRGTAQSQPQHF.

This clone was detected only a few times. The chain carries TRBV4-3 and TRBJ2-5, with 13 bases lining up with TRBD2. Germline CDR1 and CDR2: LGHNA and YSLEER. Unmatched junction bases numbered 7, after V lost 1 base and J lost 5 bases. This CDR3 is built from 17 residues. The CDR3 sequence is CASSQARLAGGGETQYF. In nucleotides, the CDR3 is TGCGCCAGCAGCCAAGCCCGACTAGCGGGGGGTGGGGAGACCCAGTACTTC.

J is TRBJ2-4 and V is TRBV5-4, with D unresolved. This CDR3 comprises 16 residues. CDR1 and CDR2 from the germline V gene are SGHNT and YYREEE (reference sequence). V gave up 0 bases and J gave up 1 base, with 11 bases separating them. CDR3 DNA sequence: TGTGCCAGCAGCTTGGACAGTCTCGCGGCCAAAAACATTCAGTACTTC. Amino acids: CASSLDSLAAKNIQYF.

A few counts support this clone. The chain uses TRBV2 and TRBJ1-2; maybe TRBD1 (5 bases). From germline, CDR1 is SNHLY and CDR2 FYNNEI. Trimming took off 6 bases at V and 3 bases at J, with 14 bases between the two ends. This CDR3 comprises 14 residues. The CDR3 region has the DNA TGTGCCAGCAGGCCGATGAGGGACCACTATGGCTACACCTTC. This codes for CASRPMRDHYGYTF.

The chain joins TRBV27 to TRBJ2-7; D is unclear. The CDR3 contains 13 residues. Trimming pared 3 bases from V and 6 bases from J, leaving 12 bases between. The V gene's germline CDR1 is MNHEY and CDR2 SMNVEV (reference sequence). Written as DNA, the CDR3 is TGTGCCAGCAGTTTGAGCCCGCCAACCGAGCAGTACTTC. Translation: CASSLSPPTEQYF.

The table lists this clone with a count of one. The chain employs TRBV7-9 and TRBJ1-6; possibly TRBD1 for D (5 bases). Germline V CDR1 and CDR2: SEHNR, FQNEAQ (reference sequence). This CDR3 contains 15 residues. The V and J ends lost 5 bases and 9 bases respectively, with 17 bases between them. CDR3 loop: CASSKGMTDRSPLHF. The CDR3 region has the DNA TGTGCCAGCAGCAAGGGGATGACGGATCGTTCACCCCTCCACTTT.

The sample holds a few counts of this clone. V gene TRBV12-5 combines with J gene TRBJ1-5; 9 nucleotides align to TRBD1. The CDR3 length is 16 residues. Trimming at V came to 2 bases and at J to 8 bases, leaving 10 bases not matched to a gene. Germline CDR1 is LGHNT and CDR2 is FRNRAP. CDR3: CASGLFEMGQGKPQHF. In DNA form, the CDR3 reads TGTGCTAGTGGTTTGTTCGAGATGGGACAGGGCAAGCCCCAGCATTTT.

This rearrangement joins TRBV30 to TRBJ1-3; tentatively, D is TRBD1 (6 bases). Germline V gene sequence: CDR1 GTSNPN, CDR2 SVGIG (reference sequence). Trimming removed 3 bases at V and 4 bases at J, with 13 bases between. The CDR3 covers 14 residues. In DNA form, the CDR3 reads TGTGCCTGGAGAGCCGGGGGGCCCGGAAACACCATATATTTT. This codes for CAWRAGGPGNTIYF.